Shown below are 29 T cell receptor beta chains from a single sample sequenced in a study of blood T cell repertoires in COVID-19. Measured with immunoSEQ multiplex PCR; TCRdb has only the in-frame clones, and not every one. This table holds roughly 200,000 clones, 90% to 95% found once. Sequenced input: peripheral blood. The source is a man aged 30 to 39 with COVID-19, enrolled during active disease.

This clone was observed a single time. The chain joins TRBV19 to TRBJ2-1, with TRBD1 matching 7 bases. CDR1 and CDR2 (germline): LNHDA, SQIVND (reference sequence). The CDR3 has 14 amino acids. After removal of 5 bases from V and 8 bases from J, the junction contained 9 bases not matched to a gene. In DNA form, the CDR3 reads TGTGCCAGTAGTTCGACAGGGAGCACGGATGAGCAGTTCTTC. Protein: CASSSTGSTDEQFF.

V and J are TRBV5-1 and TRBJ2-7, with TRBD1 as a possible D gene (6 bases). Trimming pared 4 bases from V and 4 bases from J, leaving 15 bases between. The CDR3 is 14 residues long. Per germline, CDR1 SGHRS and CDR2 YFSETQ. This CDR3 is CASSEPQGSYEQYF. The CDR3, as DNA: TGCGCCAGCAGCGAGCCACAGGGCTCGTACGAGCAGTACTTC.

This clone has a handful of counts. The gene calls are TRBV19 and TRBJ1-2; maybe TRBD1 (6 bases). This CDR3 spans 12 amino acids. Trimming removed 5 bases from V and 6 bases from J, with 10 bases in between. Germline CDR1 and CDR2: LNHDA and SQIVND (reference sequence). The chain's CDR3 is CASSGGGNGYTF. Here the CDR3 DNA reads TGTGCCAGTAGTGGCGGGGGCAATGGCTACACCTTC.

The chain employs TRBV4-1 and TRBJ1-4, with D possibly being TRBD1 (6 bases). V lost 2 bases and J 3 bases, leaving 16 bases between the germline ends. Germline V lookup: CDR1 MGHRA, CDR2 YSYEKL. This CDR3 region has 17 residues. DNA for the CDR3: TGCGCCAGCAGCCAACCCCTCCTCGGGGGGCCTAATGAAAAACTGTTTTTT. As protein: CASSQPLLGGPNEKLFF.

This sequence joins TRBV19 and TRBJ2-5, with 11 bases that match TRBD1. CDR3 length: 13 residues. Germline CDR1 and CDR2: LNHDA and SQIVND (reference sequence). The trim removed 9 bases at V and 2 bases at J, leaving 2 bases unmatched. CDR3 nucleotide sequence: TGTGCCAGCCGGGACAGGGGGCAAGAGACCCAGTACTTC. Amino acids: CASRDRGQETQYF. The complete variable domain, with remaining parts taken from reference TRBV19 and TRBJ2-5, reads DGGITQSPKYLFRKEGQNVTLSCEQNLNHDAMYWYRQDPGQGLRLIYYSQIVNDFQKGDIAEGYSVSREKKESFPLTVTSAQKNPTAFYLCASRDRGQETQYFGPGTRLLVL.

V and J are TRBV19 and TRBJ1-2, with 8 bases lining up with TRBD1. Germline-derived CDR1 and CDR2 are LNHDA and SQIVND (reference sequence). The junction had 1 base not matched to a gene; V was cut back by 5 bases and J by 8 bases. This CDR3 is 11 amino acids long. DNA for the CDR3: TGTGCCAGTAGTTGGACAGGGGGCTACACCTTC. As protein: CASSWTGGYTF.

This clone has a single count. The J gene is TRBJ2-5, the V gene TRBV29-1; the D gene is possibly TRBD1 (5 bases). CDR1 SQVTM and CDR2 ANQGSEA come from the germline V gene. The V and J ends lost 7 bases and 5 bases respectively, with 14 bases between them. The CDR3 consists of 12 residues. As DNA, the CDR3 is TGCAGCGGGCAGGGCGACGGGGAGACCCAGTACTTC. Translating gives CSGQGDGETQYF.

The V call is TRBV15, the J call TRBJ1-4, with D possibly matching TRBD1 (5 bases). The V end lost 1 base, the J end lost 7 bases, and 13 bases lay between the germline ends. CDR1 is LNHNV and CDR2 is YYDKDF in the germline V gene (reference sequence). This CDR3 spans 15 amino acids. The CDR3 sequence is CATSRVWGRGEKLFF. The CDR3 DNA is TGTGCCACCAGCAGAGTATGGGGGAGGGGTGAAAAACTGTTTTTT.

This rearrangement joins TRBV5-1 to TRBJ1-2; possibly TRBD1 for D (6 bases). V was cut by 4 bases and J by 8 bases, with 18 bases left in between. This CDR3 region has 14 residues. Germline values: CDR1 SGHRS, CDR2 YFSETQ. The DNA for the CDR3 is TGCGCCAGCAGCCCCTTGACAGGATTGAACGGCTACACCTTC. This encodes CASSPLTGLNGYTF. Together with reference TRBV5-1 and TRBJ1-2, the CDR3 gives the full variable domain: KAGVTQTPRYLIKTRGQQVTLSCSPISGHRSVSWYQQTPGQGLQFLFEYFSETQRNKGNFPGRFSGRQFSNSRSEMNVSTLELGDSALYLCASSPLTGLNGYTFGSGTRLTVV.

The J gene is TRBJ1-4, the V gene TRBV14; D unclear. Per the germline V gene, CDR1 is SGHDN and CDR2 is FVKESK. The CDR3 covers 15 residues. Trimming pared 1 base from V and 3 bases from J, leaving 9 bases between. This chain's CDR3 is CASSQGLSANEKLFF. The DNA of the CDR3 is TGTGCCAGCAGCCAAGGTCTGAGCGCTAATGAAAAACTGTTTTTT.

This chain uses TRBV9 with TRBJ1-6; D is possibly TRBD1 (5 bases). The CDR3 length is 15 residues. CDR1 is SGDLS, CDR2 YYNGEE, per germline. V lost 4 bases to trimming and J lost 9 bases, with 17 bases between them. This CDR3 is CASSPSGTEGSPLHF. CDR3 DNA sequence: TGTGCCAGCAGCCCATCCGGGACGGAGGGTTCACCCCTCCACTTT.

The CDR3 sequence: CASSVEGTDGNTIYF. CDR3 in DNA: TGTGCCAGCAGCGTAGAAGGGACAGACGGAAACACCATATATTTT. This chain links TRBV9 with TRBJ1-3; TRBD1 matches 7 bases. The germline V gene has CDR1 SGDLS and CDR2 YYNGEE. The V segment lost 0 bases and the J segment 4 bases; nucleotides outside the gene matches: 4. There are 15 residues in the CDR3.

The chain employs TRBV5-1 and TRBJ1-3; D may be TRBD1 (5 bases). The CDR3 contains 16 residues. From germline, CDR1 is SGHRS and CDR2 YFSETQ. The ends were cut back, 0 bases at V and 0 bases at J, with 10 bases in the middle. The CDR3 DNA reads TGCGCCAGCAGCTTGGCCGGGGGTTTCTCTGGAAACACCATATATTTT. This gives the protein CASSLAGGFSGNTIYF.

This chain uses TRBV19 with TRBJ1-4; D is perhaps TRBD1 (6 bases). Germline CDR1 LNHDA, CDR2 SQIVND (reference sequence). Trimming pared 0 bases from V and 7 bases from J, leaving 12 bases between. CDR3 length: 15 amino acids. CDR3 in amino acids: CASSIDTGNFEKLFF. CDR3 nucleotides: TGTGCCAGTAGTATAGATACAGGGAATTTTGAAAAACTGTTTTTT.

The CDR3 protein is CASSQVGATAEAFF. The CDR3 DNA follows: TGTGCCAGCAGCCAAGTGGGGGCTACGGCTGAAGCTTTCTTT. V and J are TRBV3-1 (or the pseudogene TRBV3-2) and TRBJ1-1; the D gene is possibly TRBD1 (6 bases). This CDR3 is 14 amino acids long. Germline V gene data show CDR1 as LGHDT and CDR2 as YNNKEL (reference sequence). Trimming shortened V by 1 base and J by 6 bases, and 12 bases separated the two germline ends.

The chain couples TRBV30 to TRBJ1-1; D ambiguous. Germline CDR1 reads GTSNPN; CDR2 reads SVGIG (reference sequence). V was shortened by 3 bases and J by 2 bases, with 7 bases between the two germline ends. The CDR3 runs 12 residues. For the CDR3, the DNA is TGTGCCTGGAGAACTACTAACACTGAAGCTTTCTTT. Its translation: CAWRTTNTEAFF.

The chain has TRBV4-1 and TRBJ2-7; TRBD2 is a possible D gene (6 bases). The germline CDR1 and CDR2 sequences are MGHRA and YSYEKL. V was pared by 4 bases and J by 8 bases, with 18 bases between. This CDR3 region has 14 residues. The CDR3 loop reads CASSRTGGDRQQYF. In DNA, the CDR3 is TGCGCCAGCAGCCGAACCGGGGGTGATCGGCAGCAGTACTTC.

The CDR3 loop reads CASSLEYGEAFF. For the CDR3, the DNA is TGCGCCAGCAGCTTGGAGTACGGTGAAGCTTTCTTT. V gene TRBV5-1 combines with J gene TRBJ1-1; D is undetermined. V dropped 0 bases and J dropped 7 bases, with 7 bases sitting between them. Germline-derived CDR1 and CDR2 are SGHRS and YFSETQ. This CDR3 comprises 12 residues.

The CDR3 nucleotides read TGTGCCAGCAGCTTGGATCGGAGGTGGACCAATCAGCCCCAGCATTTT. This codes for CASSLDRRWTNQPQHF. The chain is built from TRBV5-5 and TRBJ1-5, with D unclear. Germline lookup yields CDR1 SGHKS and CDR2 YYEKEE (reference sequence). Trimming removed 0 bases at V and 3 bases at J, with 13 bases between. This CDR3 is 16 amino acids long. Complete variable domain (other parts from reference TRBV5-5 and TRBJ1-5): DAGVTQSPTHLIKTRGQQVTLRCSPISGHKSVSWYQQVLGQGPQFIFQYYEKEERGRGNFPDRFSARQFPNYSSELNVNALLLGDSALYLCASSLDRRWTNQPQHFGDGTRLSIL.

The CDR3 region has the DNA TGTGCCTGGAGTGGGGCCCGGCATTCACCCCTCCACTTT. Translated: CAWSGARHSPLHF. The J gene is TRBJ1-6, the V gene TRBV30; D not certain. V was shortened by 1 base and J by 8 bases, with 9 bases between the two germline ends. Germline assignment: CDR1 GTSNPN and CDR2 SVGIG (reference sequence). The CDR3 runs to 13 residues.

CDR3: CASSFRGGNEQFF. CDR3 bases: TGCGCCAGCAGCTTTAGGGGGGGCAATGAGCAGTTCTTC. This chain joins TRBV4-1 and TRBJ2-1, with D maybe TRBD2 (7 bases). The germline CDR1 and CDR2 sequences are MGHRA and YSYEKL. CDR3 size: 13 residues. V lost 5 bases and J lost 6, with 11 bases in between.

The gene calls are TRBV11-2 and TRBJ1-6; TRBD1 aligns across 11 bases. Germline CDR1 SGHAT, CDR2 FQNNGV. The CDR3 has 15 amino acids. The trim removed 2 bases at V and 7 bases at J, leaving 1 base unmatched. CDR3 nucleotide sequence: TGTGCCAGCAGCTTAAGGGACAGGGGGAATTCACCCCTCCACTTT. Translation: CASSLRDRGNSPLHF.

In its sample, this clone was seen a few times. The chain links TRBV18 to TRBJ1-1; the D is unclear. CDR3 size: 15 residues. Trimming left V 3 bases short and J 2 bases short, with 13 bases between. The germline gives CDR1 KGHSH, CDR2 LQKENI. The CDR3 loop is CASSPRRGDNTEAFF. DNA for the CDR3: TGTGCCAGCTCACCCCGCCGAGGCGATAACACTGAAGCTTTCTTT.

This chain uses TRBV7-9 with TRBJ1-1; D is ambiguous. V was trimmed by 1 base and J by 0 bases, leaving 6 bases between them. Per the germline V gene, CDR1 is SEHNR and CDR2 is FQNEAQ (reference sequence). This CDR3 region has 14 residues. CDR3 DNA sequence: TGTGCCAGCAGCTTAGGGCAGTTGAACACTGAAGCTTTCTTT. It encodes CASSLGQLNTEAFF.

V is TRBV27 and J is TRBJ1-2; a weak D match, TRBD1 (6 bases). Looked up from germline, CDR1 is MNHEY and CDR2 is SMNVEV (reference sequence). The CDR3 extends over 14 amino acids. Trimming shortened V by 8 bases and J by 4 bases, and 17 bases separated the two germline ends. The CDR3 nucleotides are TGTGCCAGCGGAAGCCCTGCGGACAGCTATGGCTACACCTTC. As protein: CASGSPADSYGYTF.

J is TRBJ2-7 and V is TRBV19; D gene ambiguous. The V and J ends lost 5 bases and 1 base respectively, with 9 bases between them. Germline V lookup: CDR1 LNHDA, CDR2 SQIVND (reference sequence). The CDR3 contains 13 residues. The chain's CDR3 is CASSLTVSYEQYF. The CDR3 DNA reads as TGTGCCAGTAGTTTAACAGTATCCTACGAGCAGTACTTC.

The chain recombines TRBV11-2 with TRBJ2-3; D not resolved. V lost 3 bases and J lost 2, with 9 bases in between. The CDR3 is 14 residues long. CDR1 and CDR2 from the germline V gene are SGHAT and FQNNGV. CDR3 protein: CASSFRKPTDTQYF. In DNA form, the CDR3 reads TGTGCCAGCAGCTTCAGGAAACCCACAGATACGCAGTATTTT.

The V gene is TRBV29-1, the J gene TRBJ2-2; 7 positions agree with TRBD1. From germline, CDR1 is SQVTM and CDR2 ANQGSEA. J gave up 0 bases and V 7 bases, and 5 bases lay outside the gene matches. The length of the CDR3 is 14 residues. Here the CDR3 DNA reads TGCAGCGGAGAGGACAGGACGAACACCGGGGAGCTGTTTTTT. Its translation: CSGEDRTNTGELFF.

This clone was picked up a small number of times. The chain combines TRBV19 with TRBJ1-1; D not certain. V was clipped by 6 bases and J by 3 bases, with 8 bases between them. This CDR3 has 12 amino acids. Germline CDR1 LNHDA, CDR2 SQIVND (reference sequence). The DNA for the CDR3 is TGTGCCAGTAGCCCGAGGGACACTGAAGCTTTCTTT. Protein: CASSPRDTEAFF.